Presented here are 31 T cell receptor beta chains from one specimen sequenced in a study of blood T cell repertoires in COVID-19. Using immunoSEQ multiplex PCR, the repertoire was profiled, and TCRdb retains in-frame clones only, with some absent. The sample lists around 60,000 clones; about nine tenths were seen once. The sequenced sample was peripheral blood. These receptors were collected from a man aged 60-69 years with acute or convalescent COVID-19.

The J gene is TRBJ2-7, the V gene TRBV15; 7 bases map to TRBD2. CDR3 length equals 17 residues. In germline, CDR1 is LNHNV, CDR2 YYDKDF (reference sequence). Unmatched junction bases numbered 8, after V lost 0 bases and J lost 0 bases. For the CDR3, the DNA is TGTGCCACCAGCAGAGATGGGGGGGGACGGAGCTCCTACGAGCAGTACTTC. It codes for CATSRDGGGRSSYEQYF.

The J gene is TRBJ2-7, the V gene TRBV9; TRBD2 is a possible D gene (5 bases). Per germline, CDR1 SGDLS and CDR2 YYNGEE. The CDR3 sequence is 11 residues long. Trimming removed 4 bases from V and 6 bases from J, with 8 bases in between. CDR3 nucleotides: TGTGCCAGCAGCACGGGGAGCGAGCAGTACTTC. This sequence encodes CASSTGSEQYF.

The chain joins TRBV6-5 to TRBJ1-5; D ambiguous. CDR3 length: 13 amino acids. Germline-derived CDR1 and CDR2 are MNHEY and SVGAGI. V gave up 7 bases and J gave up 6 bases, with 13 bases separating them. CDR3 sequence: CASTRGEGQPQHF. The CDR3 DNA follows: TGTGCCAGCACCCGGGGAGAAGGTCAGCCCCAGCATTTT.

V gene TRBV9 combines with J gene TRBJ2-7; unclear D gene. The germline V gene encodes CDR1 SGDLS and CDR2 YYNGEE. The ends were cut back, 2 bases at V and 4 bases at J, with 13 bases in the middle. The CDR3 spans 14 residues. CDR3 in amino acids: CASSVDGEFYEQYF. CDR3 in DNA: TGTGCCAGCAGCGTTGACGGAGAATTTTACGAGCAGTACTTC.

This sequence joins TRBV7-3 and TRBJ1-1, with D possibly matching TRBD1 (6 bases). The CDR3 loop spans 15 amino acids. Deletions cut 3 bases from V and 0 bases from J, with 11 bases between. Germline lookup yields CDR1 SGHTA and CDR2 FQGTGA. The CDR3 region is CASSLAGTLNTEAFF. The CDR3 nucleotides read TGTGCCAGCAGCTTGGCCGGGACATTGAACACTGAAGCTTTCTTT.

V and J are TRBV28 and TRBJ2-5; 11 bases line up with TRBD1. CDR3 length: 16 residues. V trimming: 3 bases; J trimming: 5 bases; junction bases outside the gene matches: 8. CDR1 is MDHEN and CDR2 is SYDVKM in the germline V gene. CDR3: CASSLHGQGAGETQYF. CDR3 sequence (DNA): TGTGCCAGCAGTTTGCACGGACAGGGGGCAGGGGAGACCCAGTACTTC.

J is TRBJ1-3 and V is TRBV11-3; 7 positions match TRBD1. The CDR3 sequence is 16 residues long. Germline V lookup: CDR1 SGHNT, CDR2 YENEEA. The V and J ends lost 5 bases and 0 bases, in that order; junction bases with no gene match: 7. The CDR3 nucleotides read TGTGCCAGCAGCCGCGATGGACAGGCCTCTGGAAACACCATATATTTT. As protein: CASSRDGQASGNTIYF.

The rearrangement links TRBV21-1 to TRBJ2-7; the table's D call, TRBD2, was not checked against the DNA. TRBV21-1 is a pseudogene locus. There are 19 residues in the CDR3. CDR3 residues: CASSNGRGLAGGPEYEQYF. In DNA form, the CDR3 reads TGTGCCAGCAGCAACGGCCGGGGACTAGCGGGAGGGCCAGAATACGAGCAGTACTTC.

The chain is built from TRBV5-4 and TRBJ1-3; TRBD1 matches 7 bases. From germline, CDR1 is SGHNT and CDR2 YYREEE (reference sequence). This CDR3 is built from 15 residues. After removal of 1 base from V and 3 bases from J, the junction contained 4 bases not matched to a gene. CDR3 DNA: TGTGCCAGCAGCTTGAGGCAGGGGGATGGAAACACCATATATTTT. Residues: CASSLRQGDGNTIYF. Full variable domain (rest looked up from reference TRBV5-4 and TRBJ1-3): ETGVTQSPTHLIKTRGQQVTLRCSSQSGHNTVSWYQQALGQGPQFIFQYYREEENGRGNFPPRFSGLQFPNYSSELNVNALELDDSALYLCASSLRQGDGNTIYFGEGSWLTVV.

The rearrangement uses TRBV10-3 and TRBJ1-1, with D unresolved. Germline-derived CDR1 and CDR2 are ENHRY and SYGVKD. Trimming cost V 4 bases and J 2 bases, with 8 bases left between them. This CDR3 has 13 residues. DNA for the CDR3: TGTGCCATCAGTGTCGAGGGAAACACTGAAGCTTTCTTT. Translated: CAISVEGNTEAFF.

The rearrangement links TRBV27 to TRBJ1-4; 10 bases are a match to TRBD1. From germline, CDR1 is MNHEY and CDR2 SMNVEV (reference sequence). The CDR3 is made up of 14 amino acids. The V gene end was trimmed by 7 bases and the J gene end by 7 bases; junction bases not matched to a gene: 6. CDR3 in amino acids: CASTSDRGSEKLFF. CDR3 coding DNA: TGTGCCAGCACCTCGGACAGGGGGAGTGAAAAACTGTTTTTT.

In its sample, this clone was seen a few times. CDR3 residues: CAWSVLAAGSNQPQHF. Written as DNA, the CDR3 is TGTGCCTGGAGTGTACTCGCCGCAGGGAGCAATCAGCCCCAGCATTTT. This rearrangement joins TRBV30 to TRBJ1-5; D might be TRBD1 (5 bases). Germline V gene data show CDR1 as GTSNPN and CDR2 as SVGIG (reference sequence). The CDR3 is made up of 16 amino acids. Trimming cost V 0 bases and J 1 base, with 13 bases left between them. Together with reference TRBV30 and TRBJ1-5, the CDR3 gives the full variable domain: SQTIHQWPATLVQPVGSPLSLECTVEGTSNPNLYWYRQAAGRGLQLLFYSVGIGQISSEVPQNLSASRPQDRQFILSSKKLLLSDSGFYLCAWSVLAAGSNQPQHFGDGTRLSIL.

This clone was observed once. The CDR3: CASGEVQYF. As DNA, the CDR3 is TGTGCCAGCGGGGAGGTGCAGTACTTC. The chain joins TRBV5-8 to TRBJ2-7; D might be TRBD2 (6 bases). The germline gives CDR1 SGHTS, CDR2 YDEGEE. The CDR3 is 9 residues long. V lost 7 bases and J lost 9, with 8 bases in between.

The gene calls are TRBV5-6 and TRBJ1-1; no clear D. Trimming cost V 3 bases and J 0 bases, with 9 bases left between them. The germline V gene encodes CDR1 SGHDT and CDR2 YYEEEE. The CDR3 contains 14 residues. CDR3 bases: TGTGCCAGCAGCTCTCTTGGGCTGAACACTGAAGCTTTCTTT. Translating gives CASSSLGLNTEAFF.

This clone was detected only a few times. This rearrangement joins TRBV18 to TRBJ1-2; D possibly corresponds to TRBD1 (5 bases). This CDR3 is built from 15 residues. CDR1 and CDR2 (germline): KGHSH, LQKENI. V was clipped by 3 bases and J by 2 bases, with 13 bases between them. The CDR3 DNA is TGTGCCAGCTCACCGCGGGACGTCTCGAACTATGGCTACACCTTC. Protein: CASSPRDVSNYGYTF.

The chain employs TRBV7-8 and TRBJ2-7; 12 bases map to TRBD2. CDR1 is SGHVS and CDR2 is FQNEAQ in the germline V gene. The CDR3 is 16 amino acids. J gave up 2 bases and V 0 bases, and 2 bases lay outside the gene matches. CDR3 nucleotides: TGTGCCAGCAGCTTAGCCGGGACTAGCGGGCCCTACGAGCAGTACTTC. Its translation: CASSLAGTSGPYEQYF.

The rearrangement links TRBV11-2 to TRBJ2-5; 7 bases line up with TRBD1. V trimming: 2 bases; J trimming: 3 bases; junction bases outside the gene matches: 6. The V gene's germline CDR1 is SGHAT and CDR2 FQNNGV. The CDR3 runs to 15 residues. The CDR3 protein is CASSLIDRAKETQYF. CDR3 bases: TGTGCCAGCAGCTTAATCGACAGGGCTAAAGAGACCCAGTACTTC.

The chain employs TRBV24-1 and TRBJ2-3, with TRBD2 matching 10 bases. V was pared by 7 bases and J by 0 bases, with 6 bases of the junction left unmatched. Per the germline V gene, CDR1 is KGHDR and CDR2 is SFDVKD. The CDR3 sequence is 16 residues long. The CDR3 sequence: CATRARTSGSTDTQYF. CDR3 sequence (DNA): TGTGCCACCAGAGCACGGACTAGCGGAAGCACAGATACGCAGTATTTT.

The chain carries TRBV29-1 and TRBJ1-1, with 8 bases lining up with TRBD1. The CDR3 contains 17 residues. Germline values: CDR1 SQVTM, CDR2 ANQGSEA. Trimming at V came to 3 bases and at J to 0 bases, leaving 12 bases not matched to a gene. The CDR3 nucleotides read TGCAGCGTTGAGTATACGACAGGGGATTTAATGAACACTGAAGCTTTCTTT. Translated, it gives CSVEYTTGDLMNTEAFF. Based on the CDR3 plus reference TRBV29-1 and TRBJ1-1, the full variable domain is SAVISQKPSRDICQRGTSLTIQCQVDSQVTMMFWYRQQPGQSLTLIATANQGSEATYESGFVIDKFPISRPNLTFSTLTVSNMSPEDSSIYLCSVEYTTGDLMNTEAFFGQGTRLTVV.

The chain couples TRBV11-3 to TRBJ1-1, with D possibly matching TRBD1 (6 bases). The CDR3 has 16 amino acids. Trimming took off 1 base at V and 1 base at J, with 13 bases between the two ends. CDR1 is SGHNT, CDR2 YENEEA, per germline. The CDR3 DNA reads as TGTGCCAGCAGCTTAGGGGGGGGCATAAGGAACACTGAAGCTTTCTTT. It is translated as CASSLGGGIRNTEAFF.

The DNA for the CDR3 is TGTGCCAGCAGTTTGGACAGCCTATATGGCTACACCTTC. It is translated as CASSLDSLYGYTF. The chain joins TRBV28 to TRBJ1-2; a weak D match, TRBD1 (6 bases). CDR3 length: 13 residues. In germline, CDR1 is MDHEN, CDR2 SYDVKM. V gave up 3 bases and J gave up 5 bases, with 10 bases separating them.

J is TRBJ2-1 and V is TRBV27; 7 nucleotides line up with TRBD1. V was pared by 7 bases and J by 6 bases, with 12 bases of the junction left unmatched. Germline lookup yields CDR1 MNHEY and CDR2 SMNVEV (reference sequence). This CDR3 comprises 15 residues. This CDR3 reads CASMFGRQGRNEQFF. CDR3 sequence (DNA): TGTGCCAGCATGTTCGGGCGACAGGGCCGCAATGAGCAGTTCTTC.

The chain recombines TRBV15 with TRBJ1-6; D unresolved. In germline, CDR1 is LNHNV, CDR2 YYDKDF (reference sequence). Between the trimmed V and J ends, which lost 0 bases and 7 bases, there was a span of 10 bases. This CDR3 has 15 amino acids. The CDR3 loop is CATSRDLAGNSPLHF. DNA of the CDR3: TGTGCCACCAGCAGAGATCTTGCGGGGAATTCACCCCTCCACTTT.

CDR3 region: CASSTASGRQTSYNEQFF. In DNA, the CDR3 is TGTGCCAGTAGTACCGCTAGCGGGAGGCAAACCTCCTACAATGAGCAGTTCTTC. The genes are TRBV19 and TRBJ2-1; 11 bases are a match to TRBD2. Germline trimming cut 4 bases from V and 0 bases from J; bases unmatched to any gene: 8. Germline assignment: CDR1 LNHDA and CDR2 SQIVND (reference sequence). This CDR3 is 18 amino acids long.

The chain combines TRBV7-8 with TRBJ2-5; 8 positions match TRBD2. Germline V gene data show CDR1 as SGHVS and CDR2 as FQNEAQ. J lost 4 bases, V lost 2 bases, and 9 bases had no gene match. CDR3 size: 16 residues. The CDR3, as DNA: TGTGCCAGCAGCTTACTGACTAGCGAGCCTGGAGAGACCCAGTACTTC. The encoded protein is CASSLLTSEPGETQYF.

The rearrangement links TRBV27 to TRBJ2-5; D gene uncertain. Trimming took 6 bases from V and 3 from J, leaving 11 bases between them. The CDR3 extends over 13 amino acids. Per the germline V gene, CDR1 is MNHEY and CDR2 is SMNVEV (reference sequence). The CDR3 sequence: CASSLRDKETQYF. The CDR3 region has the DNA TGTGCCAGCAGCCTACGAGACAAAGAGACCCAGTACTTC.

The chain uses TRBV5-4 and TRBJ1-3, with TRBD1 matching 7 bases. This CDR3 contains 15 residues. The junction had 6 bases not matched to a gene; V was cut back by 2 bases and J by 4 bases. Germline V gene data show CDR1 as SGHNT and CDR2 as YYREEE (reference sequence). The CDR3 is CASSFRTGRGNTIYF. Written as DNA, the CDR3 is TGTGCCAGCAGCTTCCGGACAGGTCGGGGAAACACCATATATTTT.

The rearrangement uses TRBV4-1 and TRBJ1-3; D call uncertain. The CDR3 is made up of 16 amino acids. V shed 0 bases and J shed 0 bases, with 9 bases lying between them. In germline, CDR1 is MGHRA, CDR2 YSYEKL. The CDR3 spells CASSQERLSSGNTIYF. DNA for the CDR3: TGCGCCAGCAGCCAAGAGAGACTGAGCTCTGGAAACACCATATATTTT.

J is TRBJ1-1 and V is TRBV3-1 (or the pseudogene TRBV3-2), with unresolved D. Looked up from germline, CDR1 is LGHDT and CDR2 is YNNKEL (reference sequence). The CDR3 extends over 12 amino acids. Trimming shortened V by 7 bases and J by 6 bases, and 12 bases separated the two germline ends. The CDR3 sequence: CASNRGGSEAFF. The CDR3, as DNA: TGTGCCAGCAACCGGGGAGGGTCTGAAGCTTTCTTT.

Regarding this clone: Additional DNA sequences in this sample encode the identical CDR3. The V gene is TRBV19, the J gene TRBJ2-3; 9 nucleotides align to TRBD2. Germline values: CDR1 LNHDA, CDR2 SQIVND (reference sequence). V shed 6 bases and J 2 bases; nucleotides not matched to a gene: 3. This CDR3 contains 14 residues. CDR3 nucleotide sequence: TGTGCCAGTAGGGCGGGAGGGCCCACAGATACGCAGTATTTT. It translates to CASRAGGPTDTQYF.

The J gene is TRBJ1-1, the V gene TRBV11-2; D remains ambiguous. CDR1 and CDR2 from the germline V gene are SGHAT and FQNNGV. CDR3 length: 11 amino acids. Between the trimmed V and J ends, which lost 4 bases and 3 bases, there was a span of 3 bases. The CDR3, as DNA: TGTGCCAGCAGCTCCTACACTGAAGCTTTCTTT. It yields the protein CASSSYTEAFF. The full variable domain, rest sourced from reference TRBV11-2 and TRBJ1-1, is EAGVAQSPRYKIIEKRQSVAFWCNPISGHATLYWYQQILGQGPKLLIQFQNNGVVDDSQLPKDRFSAERLKGVDSTLKIQPAKLEDSAVYLCASSSYTEAFFGQGTRLTVV.